This T cell receptor (beta chain) was captured in a study of regulatory T cells in long-lasting Graves disease. The time point was: newly diagnosed GD, antithyroid drugs for less than 3 months. After RNA was extracted from PBMCs, the TCR library was made from it. Building the TCR beta libraries relied on iRepertoire HTBI primers, and CDR3 regions underwent Arm-PCR. TCRdb reprocessed the multiplex PCR reads with MiXCR, giving one entry per CDR3 protein. The table has 400,000 to 500,000 distinct CDR3 sequences, less than 20% seen once. In this sample, this clonotype turned up many times. The CDR3 contains 16 residues. V was cut by 5 bases and J by 0 bases, with 11 bases left in between. Germline CDR1 and CDR2: MDHEN and SYDVKM. This sample also belongs to another study, concerning T cells in Graves' hyperthyroidism and ophthalmopathy.

Here the sequenced sample was peripheral blood mononuclear cells (PBMCs), taken at new diagnosis, from a patient treated with antithyroid drugs. V is TRBV28 and J is TRBJ1-6; D remains ambiguous. This receptor was identified in a woman aged 18-35 years with Graves disease. This CDR3 reads CASSVRETSYNSPLHF. CDR3 DNA sequence: TGTGCCAGCAGTGTCCGGGAGACCTCCTATAATTCACCCCTCCACTTT.